This T cell receptor beta chain originates from a study of cytomegalovirus exposure and HLA in healthy donors. Use of 60 Vbeta and 13 Jbeta primers characterized the PCR. TCRdb's copy holds only in-frame clones and misses some; the assay was immunoSEQ multiplex PCR. The repertoire holds fewer than 65,000 clones, approximately 71% seen once, with about 5% in the top ten. Study-wide findings and caveats: The study flagged approximately 180 TCR beta chains as cytomegalovirus-associated. Sequencing probably produced one cluster of sequence variants that were highly shared. Rarity characterized most TCR sequences, yet some public TCRs appeared in many donors.

This clone has more than one count but fewer than ten. The target antigen is unknown. This CDR3 comprises 11 residues. From germline, CDR1 is ENHRY and CDR2 SYGVKD. Trimming pared 10 bases from V and 6 bases from J, leaving 12 bases between. This TCR derives from a man in his forties or fifties in good health and CMV-seronegative. Input material: PBMCs. The chain uses TRBV10-3 and TRBJ1-1; D may be TRBD1 (6 bases). The CDR3 DNA reads TGTGCCACAGGGGCAGCTGCTGAAGCTTTCTTT. Its translation: CATGAAAEAFF.